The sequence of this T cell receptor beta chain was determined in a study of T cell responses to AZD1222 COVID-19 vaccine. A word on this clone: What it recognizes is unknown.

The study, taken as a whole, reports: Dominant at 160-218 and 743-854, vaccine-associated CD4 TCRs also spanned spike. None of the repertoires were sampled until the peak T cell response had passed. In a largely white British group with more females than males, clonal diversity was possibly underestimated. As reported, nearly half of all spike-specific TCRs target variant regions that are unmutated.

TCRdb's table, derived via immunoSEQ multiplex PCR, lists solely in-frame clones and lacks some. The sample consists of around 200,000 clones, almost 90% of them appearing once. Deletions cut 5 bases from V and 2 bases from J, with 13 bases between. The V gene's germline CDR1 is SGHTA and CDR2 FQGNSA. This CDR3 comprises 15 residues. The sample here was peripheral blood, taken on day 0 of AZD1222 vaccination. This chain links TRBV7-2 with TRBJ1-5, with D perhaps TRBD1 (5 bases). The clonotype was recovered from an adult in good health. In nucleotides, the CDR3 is TGTGCCAGCAGCCCCACGGGACTGGGCAATCAGCCCCAGCATTTT. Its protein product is CASSPTGLGNQPQHF. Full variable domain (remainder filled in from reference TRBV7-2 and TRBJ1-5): GAGVSQSPSNKVTEKGKDVELRCDPISGHTALYWYRQSLGQGLEFLIYFQGNSAPDKSGLPSDRFSAERTGGSVSTLTIQRTQQEDSAVYLCASSPTGLGNQPQHFGDGTRLSIL.